The source of this TCR beta chain is a study of T cells in Graves' hyperthyroidism and ophthalmopathy (dated by TCRdb to the late 2010s). Describing the broader study: Peripheral blood samples were taken at the time of initial diagnosis, prior to any treatment. To identify TCR V-J signatures that set the groups apart, the researchers used a discovery cohort of 100 or so patients, made up of 40 to 45 with Graves' ophthalmopathy and 57 with stable Graves' hyperthyroidism. Prospective prediction of ophthalmopathy was tested in an independent validation cohort consisting of roughly 19 hyperthyroidism patients and approximately 16 patients who later progressed to ophthalmopathy. For training and testing, the 100 or so patients in the discovery cohort were randomly divided in a 7:3 ratio. In addition, the study compared T-cell repertoires in thyroid tissue and in blood from 6 or 7 Graves' hyperthyroidism patients. After blood sampling, hyperthyroidism patients were treated with methimazole at a starting dose of 30 mg daily, and ophthalmopathy patients were treated with high-dose intravenous methylprednisolone. The paper reports TCR Vbeta CDR3 sequencing of about 140 peripheral blood samples: under 45 ophthalmopathy, over 70 hyperthyroidism and around 17 progressor patients. The research as a whole found: Most expanded thyroid clonotypes (frequency above 0.001) were also detected in blood, a finding suggesting that blood repertoires may reflect thyroid immune responses. In cross-validation, a model built on a 13 V-J signature told ophthalmopathy apart from stable hyperthyroidism with 87.88% sensitivity and approximately 81% specificity, and in testing the same model reached 80%/75%. In validation, progression to ophthalmopathy was predicted by the model with roughly 71% sensitivity and around 76% specificity, a median of approximately 7.1 months before onset. No statistical method was used to set the sample size in advance, and investigators knew the group allocation.

In its sample, this clonotype was seen a few times. Its target antigen remains unknown. Base quality data are lacking; no much larger clone is found one base away. Amplification of TCR beta CDR3 regions was carried out from RNA transcripts. The TCR CDR3 was subjected to a first round of RT-PCR using the HTBI primer set and the Qiagen OneStep RT-PCR kit. Libraries were constructed in a second round of multiplex PCR, after which size selection and purification were performed. The libraries were sequenced on an Illumina HiSeq2000 using paired-end 100 bp reads. In the source study's methods: SOAPnuke was used to process the raw data, throwing out any read that contained adapters or uncalled bases, had a mean Phred below 15, or lacked an exact constant-primer or identifier match. High-quality paired reads were merged with COPE v1.2.5, and unique nucleotide sequences were defined as clonotypes. MiTCR v1.1 was used to align the clonotypes against IMGT TRBV, TRBD and TRBJ reference segments. The analysis included only V-J combinations with a frequency above 0.0001, which together covered around 99% of the repertoires. The TCS score was defined as the ratio of F50 (clonal expansion) to E x V (chaos), calculated using BLOSUM62-based TCRdist between CDR3 peptides within each V-J. Welch's t-statistics and random forest reduced around 550 V-J features to 10 to 15, which were used in a naive Bayes classifier (R e1071). TCRdb itself trimmed the public reads at Q25 with fastp, ran MiXCR and retained productive beta chains. CDR3 protein sequences are deduplicated, and each keeps its most common genes and DNA. TCRdb, rather than the study authors, made the V and J calls. Here the sample has roughly 500,000 distinct CDR3 sequences; around 16% occur a single time. The ten largest clones add up to about 29% of the sample.

V ends up 3 bases short and J 2 bases short, with an unmatched junction base count of 11. Inclusive of the bounding cysteine and phenylalanine, the CDR3 is 16 residues long. Only the CDR3 part of the read is kept: 48 bases, read in frame from the first base. CDR1 and CDR2 are read off the germline V gene as SGHDT and YYEEEE. In the ophthalmopathy patients, disease was moderately to severely active, with a Clinical Activity Score of 3 or more, a NOSPECS grade of 4 or more, and a duration of less than 3 months. The study excluded patients with uncontrolled infections, other autoimmune diseases, pregnancy or lactation. Diagnoses relied on clinical symptoms, serum thyroxine and TRAb, thyroid ultrasound and orbital computed tomography. PBMCs were isolated from approximately 10 ml of fresh peripheral blood by Ficoll-Paque density gradient centrifugation. Total RNA was extracted using Trizol reagent, and RNA quality was assessed on an Agilent 2100 Bioanalyzer.

Sequencing was carried out using blood. This TCR was recovered from a woman aged 25 to 39 with Graves' ophthalmopathy. The chain uses TRBV5-6 and TRBJ2-7; TRBD2 fits 7 bases in the junction. The CDR3 has the sequence CASSSDRAGLPYEQYF. At the DNA level, the sequence is TGTGCCAGCAGCTCCGACCGAGCGGGGCTACCCTACGAGCAGTACTTC.